The TCR beta chain described here comes from a study of T cell responses to AZD1222 COVID-19 vaccine. The CDR3 consists of 12 residues. The V gene lost 3 bases and the J gene lost 6 bases, with 6 bases spanning the gap. Whole-study results and caveats: Among vaccine-associated CD4 TCRs, coverage spanned spike, with dominance at 160-218 and 743-854. Increases in Spike-specific TCR breadth and depth were seen after two AZD1222 doses. A reported finding is that nearly half of spike-specific TCRs target unmutated variant regions. Seropositive at baseline were only a handful of AZD1222 recipients.

This clone is a singleton in its sample. Its antigen is not identified. The table came from immunoSEQ multiplex PCR; TCRdb's copy has only in-frame clones and leaves some out. The sample records about 140,000 clones, 85% to 90% being singletons. The chain employs TRBV12-3 or TRBV12-4 and TRBJ1-5; D unresolved. The receptor comes from an adult in good health. The input for sequencing was peripheral blood, taken on day 0 of AZD1222 vaccination. CDR3 nucleotides: TGTGCCAGCAGTTTTTCCGGTCAGCCCCAGCATTTT. It is translated as CASSFSGQPQHF.